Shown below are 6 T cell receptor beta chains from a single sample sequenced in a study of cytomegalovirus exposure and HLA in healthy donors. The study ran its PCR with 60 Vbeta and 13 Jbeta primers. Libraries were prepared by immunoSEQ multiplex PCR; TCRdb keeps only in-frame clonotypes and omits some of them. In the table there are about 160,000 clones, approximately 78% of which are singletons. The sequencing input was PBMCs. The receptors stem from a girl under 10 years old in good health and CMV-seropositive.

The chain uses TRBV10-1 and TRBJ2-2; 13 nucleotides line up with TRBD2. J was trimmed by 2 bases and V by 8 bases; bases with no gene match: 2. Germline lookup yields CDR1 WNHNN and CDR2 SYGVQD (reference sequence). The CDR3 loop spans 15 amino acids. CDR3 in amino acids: CASVGLAGNTGELFF. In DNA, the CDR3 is TGCGCCAGCGTGGGACTAGCGGGAAACACCGGGGAGCTGTTTTTT.

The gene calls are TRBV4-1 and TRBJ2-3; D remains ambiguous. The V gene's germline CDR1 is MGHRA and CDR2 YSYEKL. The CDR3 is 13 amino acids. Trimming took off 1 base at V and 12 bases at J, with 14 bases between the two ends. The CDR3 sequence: CASSQGERHNQYF. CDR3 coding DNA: TGCGCCAGCAGCCAAGGAGAAAGACACAACCAGTATTTT.

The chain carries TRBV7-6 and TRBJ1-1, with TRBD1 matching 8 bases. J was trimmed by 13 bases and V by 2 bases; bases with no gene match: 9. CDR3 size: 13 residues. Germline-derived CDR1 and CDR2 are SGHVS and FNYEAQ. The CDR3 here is CASSLWSDRDVFF. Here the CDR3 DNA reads TGTGCCAGCAGCTTATGGTCGGACAGGGATGTTTTCTTT.

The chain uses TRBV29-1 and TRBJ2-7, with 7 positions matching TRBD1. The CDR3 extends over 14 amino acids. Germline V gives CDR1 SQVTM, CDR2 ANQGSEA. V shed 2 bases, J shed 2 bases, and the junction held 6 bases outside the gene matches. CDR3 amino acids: CSVEKTGTTYEQYF. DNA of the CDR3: TGCAGCGTTGAAAAGACAGGGACGACCTACGAGCAGTACTTC.

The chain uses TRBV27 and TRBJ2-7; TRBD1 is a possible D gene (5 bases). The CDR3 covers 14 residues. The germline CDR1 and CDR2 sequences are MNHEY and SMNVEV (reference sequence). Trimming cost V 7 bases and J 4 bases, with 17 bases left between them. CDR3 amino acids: CASNHRSPQYEQYF. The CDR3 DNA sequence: TGTGCCAGCAATCACAGGTCCCCACAATACGAGCAGTACTTC.

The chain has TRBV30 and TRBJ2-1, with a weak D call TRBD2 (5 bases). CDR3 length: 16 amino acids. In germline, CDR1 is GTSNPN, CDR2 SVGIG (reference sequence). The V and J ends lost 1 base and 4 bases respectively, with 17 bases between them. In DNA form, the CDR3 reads TGTGCCTGGAGTGGGCCGCGGACTGGACCTTACAATGAGCAGTTCTTC. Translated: CAWSGPRTGPYNEQFF. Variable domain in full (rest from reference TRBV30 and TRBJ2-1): SQTIHQWPATLVQPVGSPLSLECTVEGTSNPNLYWYRQAAGRGLQLLFYSVGIGQISSEVPQNLSASRPQDRQFILSSKKLLLSDSGFYLCAWSGPRTGPYNEQFFGPGTRLTVL.